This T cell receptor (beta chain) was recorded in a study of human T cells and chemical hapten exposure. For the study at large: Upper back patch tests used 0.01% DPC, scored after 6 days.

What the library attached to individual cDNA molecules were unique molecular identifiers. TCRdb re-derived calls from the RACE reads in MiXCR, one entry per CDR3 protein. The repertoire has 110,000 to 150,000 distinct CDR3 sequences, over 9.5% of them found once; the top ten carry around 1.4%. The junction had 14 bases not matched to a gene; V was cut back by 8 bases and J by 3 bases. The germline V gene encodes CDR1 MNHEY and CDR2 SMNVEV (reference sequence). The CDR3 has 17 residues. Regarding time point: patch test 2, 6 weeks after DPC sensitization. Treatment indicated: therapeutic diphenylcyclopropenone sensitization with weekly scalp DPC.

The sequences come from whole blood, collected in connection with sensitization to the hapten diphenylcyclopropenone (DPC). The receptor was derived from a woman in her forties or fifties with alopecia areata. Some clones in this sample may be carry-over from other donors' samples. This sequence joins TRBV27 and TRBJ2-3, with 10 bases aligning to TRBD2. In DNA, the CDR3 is TGTGCCAGCCTCGGTGGGAGCGGGAGGGCCGGAACAGATACGCAGTATTTT. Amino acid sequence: CASLGGSGRAGTDTQYF.